These 13 T cell receptor beta chains were all obtained from the same sample, sequenced in a study of T cells in localized non-small cell lung cancer. TCRdb's table, derived via immunoSEQ multiplex PCR, lists solely in-frame clones and lacks some. The sample records some 80,000 clones, roughly 86% being singletons. The source material was peripheral blood, sampled before any cancer treatment. The receptor set was obtained from a man aged 40-75 years with stage I lung adenocarcinoma.

The chain combines TRBV7-2 with TRBJ2-3, with 9 positions matching TRBD2. J gave up 8 bases and V 4 bases, and 7 bases lay outside the gene matches. Per the germline V gene, CDR1 is SGHTA and CDR2 is FQGNSA. The CDR3 loop spans 14 amino acids. This CDR3 is CASSYSGSLPTQYF. CDR3 DNA sequence: TGTGCCAGCAGCTATAGCGGGAGTTTGCCTACGCAGTATTTT.

The gene calls are TRBV6-6 and TRBJ2-1; 12 nucleotides match TRBD2. From germline, CDR1 is MNHNY and CDR2 SVGAGI (reference sequence). This CDR3 region has 16 residues. With V trimmed by 5 bases and J by 8 bases, 10 bases remained unmatched. CDR3 in amino acids: CASSPLTSGGRDEQFF. The DNA of the CDR3 is TGTGCCAGCAGTCCCCTGACTAGCGGGGGTAGGGATGAGCAGTTCTTC.

The chain carries TRBV7-2 and TRBJ1-2; D perhaps matches TRBD1 (5 bases). The V and J ends lost 6 bases and 9 bases respectively, with 11 bases between them. Germline V gives CDR1 SGHTA, CDR2 FQGNSA. CDR3 length equals 11 residues. The CDR3 sequence is CASRDGASYTF. CDR3 in DNA: TGTGCCAGCAGGGATGGGGCCAGCTACACCTTC.

The genes are TRBV30 and TRBJ2-1, with D perhaps matching TRBD2 (6 bases). Trimming left V 5 bases short and J 3 bases short, with 17 bases between. This CDR3 comprises 15 residues. Germline loops: CDR1 GTSNPN, CDR2 SVGIG (reference sequence). The CDR3 spells CAWELQAGDYNEQFF. The CDR3 region has the DNA TGTGCCTGGGAGCTCCAAGCGGGTGACTACAATGAGCAGTTCTTC. Using reference TRBV30 and TRBJ2-1 for the parts outside the CDR3, the full variable domain is SQTIHQWPATLVQPVGSPLSLECTVEGTSNPNLYWYRQAAGRGLQLLFYSVGIGQISSEVPQNLSASRPQDRQFILSSKKLLLSDSGFYLCAWELQAGDYNEQFFGPGTRLTVL.

The chain employs TRBV2 and TRBJ1-6; 10 bases line up with TRBD1. The CDR3 runs 16 residues. Germline-derived CDR1 and CDR2 are SNHLY and FYNNEI. V dropped 6 bases and J dropped 10; count of bases not matched to a gene: 12. Here the CDR3 DNA reads TGTGCCAGCAGACACCCGGGACAGGGGAAAGGCTCACCCCTCCACTTT. Protein: CASRHPGQGKGSPLHF.

The CDR3, as DNA: TGTGCCAGCAGCTTCAGGGACGAGCAGTACTTC. Amino acids: CASSFRDEQYF. V gene TRBV5-6 combines with J gene TRBJ2-7; tentative D call: TRBD1 (5 bases). The CDR3 has 11 residues. Deletions cut 2 bases from V and 5 bases from J, with 5 bases between. Germline assignment: CDR1 SGHDT and CDR2 YYEEEE.

This chain links TRBV7-9 with TRBJ1-5, with 9 bases lining up with TRBD1. The germline V gene encodes CDR1 SEHNR and CDR2 FQNEAQ (reference sequence). Trimming took 5 bases from V and 7 from J; bases not matched to a gene: 6. This CDR3 comprises 14 residues. CDR3 loop: CASSATTGGQPQHF. The CDR3 DNA is TGTGCCAGCAGCGCTACTACAGGGGGCCAGCCCCAGCATTTT.

The chain has TRBV9 and TRBJ2-3; D might be TRBD2 (6 bases). V shed 4 bases and J shed 6 bases, with 15 bases lying between them. From germline, CDR1 is SGDLS and CDR2 YYNGEE. The CDR3 covers 14 residues. This chain's CDR3 is CASSLGTVGDTQYF. CDR3 nucleotides: TGTGCCAGCAGCCTTGGGACTGTGGGGGATACGCAGTATTTT.

This clone was recorded only once. The chain recombines TRBV6-6 with TRBJ2-2; D perhaps matches TRBD2 (7 bases). CDR1 MNHNY and CDR2 SVGAGI come from the germline V gene (reference sequence). Trimming shortened V by 7 bases and J by 5 bases, and 14 bases separated the two germline ends. This CDR3 spans 14 amino acids. In DNA, the CDR3 is TGTGCCAGCATCGGGGGGCTAGGTACCGGGGAGCTGTTTTTT. This encodes CASIGGLGTGELFF.

The V gene is TRBV4-2, the J gene TRBJ1-6; D might be TRBD1 (5 bases). Germline loops: CDR1 LGHNA, CDR2 YNFKEQ. Trimming pared 0 bases from V and 0 bases from J, leaving 6 bases between. This CDR3 comprises 16 residues. The CDR3 sequence: CASSQDQGSYNSPLHF. Here the CDR3 DNA reads TGTGCCAGCAGCCAAGATCAGGGCTCCTATAATTCACCCCTCCACTTT.

The chain combines TRBV11-2 with TRBJ2-2; 8 nucleotides line up with TRBD2. Trimming cost V 3 bases and J 0 bases; bases outside gene matches: 3. The CDR3 loop spans 16 amino acids. Germline V gene lookup returns CDR1 SGHAT and CDR2 FQNNGV. The CDR3 reads CASSFTSGANTGELFF. The DNA for the CDR3 is TGTGCCAGCAGCTTCACTAGCGGCGCGAACACCGGGGAGCTGTTTTTT.

V is TRBV6-6 and J is TRBJ1-5; D is uncertain. CDR3 length: 14 residues. V was trimmed by 4 bases and J by 3 bases, leaving 10 bases between them. Germline V CDR1 and CDR2: MNHNY, SVGAGI (reference sequence). The CDR3 DNA sequence: TGTGCCAGCAGTTCCCGACTGACCAATCAGCCCCAGCATTTT. Protein: CASSSRLTNQPQHF.

This chain joins TRBV29-1 and TRBJ1-2, with D possibly matching TRBD1 (5 bases). Trimming left V 6 bases short and J 4 bases short, with 21 bases between. The CDR3 loop spans 15 amino acids. Germline V lookup: CDR1 SQVTM, CDR2 ANQGSEA. The CDR3 reads CSVTLSRDGIYGYTF. CDR3 nucleotide sequence: TGCAGCGTCACGTTGTCCCGGGACGGAATCTATGGCTACACCTTC.